These 9 T cell receptor beta chains came from one sample sequenced in a study of post-analysis software for immune sequencing data. TCR beta cDNA libraries included unique molecular identifiers. TCRdb used MiXCR to reprocess the PCR reads, holding one entry per CDR3 protein. The table includes some 800,000 distinct CDR3 sequences, 40% to 55% detected once. Study findings and constraints: About five TRBV segments appeared more often in patients than in controls, and TRBV5-6, TRBV5-1 and TRBV20-1 were among these.

Which antigens these TCRs recognize remains unknown. The specimen was blood. All receptors derive from a girl aged 5 to 17 with multiple sclerosis.

The rearrangement uses TRBV7-9 and TRBJ1-2, with 11 positions matching TRBD1. CDR1 and CDR2 from the germline V gene are SEHNR and FQNEAQ (reference sequence). This CDR3 contains 17 residues. V was pared by 2 bases and J by 8 bases, with 13 bases of the junction left unmatched. The CDR3 bases are TGTGCCAGCAGCTTAATGCGGGGACAGGGGGTGTCTATGGGCTACACCTTC. This sequence encodes CASSLMRGQGVSMGYTF. Together with reference TRBV7-9 and TRBJ1-2, the CDR3 gives the full variable domain: DTGVSQNPRHKITKRGQNVTFRCDPISEHNRLYWYRQTLGQGPEFLTYFQNEAQLEKSRLLSDRFSAERPKGSFSTLEIQRTEQGDSAMYLCASSLMRGQGVSMGYTFGSGTRLTVV.

This chain links TRBV3-1 with TRBJ2-1; the match to TRBD2 covers 10 bases. From germline, CDR1 is LGHDT and CDR2 YNNKEL (reference sequence). The CDR3 contains 19 residues. Unmatched junction bases numbered 11, after V lost 0 bases and J lost 3 bases. CDR3 in amino acids: CASSQEWLAGDNLYNEQFF. As DNA, the CDR3 is TGTGCCAGCAGCCAAGAATGGCTAGCGGGAGATAACCTCTACAATGAGCAGTTCTTC.

CDR3: CASSGTGTKLYEQYF. CDR3 nucleotide sequence: TGTGCCAGCAGTGGTACCGGGACAAAACTCTACGAGCAGTACTTC. V and J are TRBV28 and TRBJ2-4, with D perhaps TRBD1 (6 bases). The J call may be incorrect, as the DNA end agrees better with TRBJ2-7. Per the germline V gene, CDR1 is MDHEN and CDR2 is SYDVKM. The CDR3 extends over 15 amino acids.

V gene TRBV7-9 combines with J gene TRBJ1-2, with D uncertain. This CDR3 is 13 amino acids long. The V end was cut by 5 bases, the J end by 3 bases, with 10 bases between. CDR1 SEHNR and CDR2 FQNEAQ come from the germline V gene (reference sequence). Here the CDR3 reads CASSPGAYYGYTF. Written as DNA, the CDR3 is TGTGCCAGCAGCCCCGGAGCCTACTATGGCTACACCTTC. The variable domain in full, with the rest retrieved from reference TRBV7-9 and TRBJ1-2, is DTGVSQNPRHKITKRGQNVTFRCDPISEHNRLYWYRQTLGQGPEFLTYFQNEAQLEKSRLLSDRFSAERPKGSFSTLEIQRTEQGDSAMYLCASSPGAYYGYTFGSGTRLTVV.

V is TRBV29-1 and J is TRBJ2-5, with 9 bases fitting TRBD1. The J call may be in error: the DNA end matches TRBJ2-7 better. The CDR3 consists of 15 residues. Germline V gives CDR1 SQVTM, CDR2 ANQGSEA. The DNA for the CDR3 is TGCAGCGTTGAAGCCTTGGAGACAGGGGGATACGAGCAGTACTTC. It specifies CSVEALETGGYEQYF.

The V call is TRBV7-2, the J call TRBJ1-5; TRBD1 might be the D (6 bases). CDR3 length: 16 residues. V shed 5 bases and J shed 6 bases, with 20 bases lying between them. Per germline, CDR1 SGHTA and CDR2 FQGNSA. CDR3: CASSQRGGRGGQPQHF. The CDR3, as DNA: TGTGCCAGCAGCCAGAGGGGGGGCAGGGGCGGTCAGCCCCAGCATTTT.

The rearrangement links TRBV11-3 to TRBJ2-1; the D gene is possibly TRBD2 (5 bases). Between the trimmed V and J ends, which lost 5 bases and 5 bases, there was a span of 22 bases. The CDR3 covers 17 residues. CDR1 SGHNT and CDR2 YENEEA come from the germline V gene. The CDR3 protein is CASSANRGRGNHNEQFF. The CDR3 DNA sequence: TGTGCCAGCAGCGCCAACCGGGGAAGAGGAAACCACAATGAGCAGTTCTTC.

The chain has TRBV7-8 and TRBJ2-7; unclear D gene. The germline V gene has CDR1 SGHVS and CDR2 FQNEAQ. The CDR3 sequence is 15 residues long. V was shortened by 1 base and J by 3 bases, with 13 bases between the two germline ends. Here the CDR3 DNA reads TGTGCCAGCAGCTTAGTCGAGCAGATGGGCTACGAGCAGTACTTC. Its translation: CASSLVEQMGYEQYF.

This clonotype was seen a handful of times. The chain couples TRBV20-1 to TRBJ2-5; no definite D call. V lost 3 bases and J 7 bases, leaving 12 bases between the germline ends. From germline, CDR1 is DFQATT and CDR2 SNEGSKA (reference sequence). The CDR3 totals 12 residues. CDR3 sequence (DNA): TGCAGTGCTAGGGCGGCTCTTATGACCCAGTACTTC. This codes for CSARAALMTQYF.